This record concerns one T cell receptor (beta chain) sequence. TCRdb re-called the 5' RACE reads with MiXCR, one entry per CDR3 protein. Among about 190,000 distinct CDR3 sequences listed, over 20% were seen once. This CDR3 region has 16 residues. Between the trimmed V and J ends, which lost 1 base and 5 bases, there was a span of 17 bases. Germline loops: CDR1 LGHNA, CDR2 YNFKEQ. This sample is part of a study of T-cell memory formation after mild COVID-19. This receptor was identified in an adult woman who had mild COVID-19 (a few samples of this study predate the infection). Cell type and time point are not known. The rearrangement uses TRBV4-2 and TRBJ1-2, with unresolved D. Sequencing was done on a sample of PBMCs or a T cell subset sorted from them (not recorded which). The CDR3 DNA sequence: TGTGCCAGCAGCCAAGTAATCCCCGCTGAAGCTTATGGCTACACCTTC. Encoded protein: CASSQVIPAEAYGYTF.